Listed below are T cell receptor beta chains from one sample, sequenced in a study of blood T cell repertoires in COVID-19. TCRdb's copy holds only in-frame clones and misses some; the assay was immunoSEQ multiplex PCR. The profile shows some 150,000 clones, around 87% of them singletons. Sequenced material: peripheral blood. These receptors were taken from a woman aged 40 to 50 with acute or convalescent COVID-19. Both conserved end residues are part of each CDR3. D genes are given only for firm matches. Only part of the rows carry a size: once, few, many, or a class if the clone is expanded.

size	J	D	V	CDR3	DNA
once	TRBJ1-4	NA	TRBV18	CASSPSRDEKLFF	TGTGCCAGCTCACCATCCAGGGATGAAAAACTGTTTTTT
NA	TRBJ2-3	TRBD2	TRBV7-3	CASSLMPAGEADTQYF	TGTGCCAGCAGCTTAATGCCAGCGGGAGAGGCAGATACGCAGTATTTT
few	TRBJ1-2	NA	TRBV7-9	CASSLAWAGDSNGYTF	TGTGCCAGCAGCTTAGCTTGGGCAGGGGATTCGAATGGCTACACCTTC
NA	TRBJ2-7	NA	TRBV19	CASSIRAQRGGLYEQYF	TGTGCCAGTAGTATAAGGGCTCAGAGGGGGGGCCTCTACGAGCAGTACTTC
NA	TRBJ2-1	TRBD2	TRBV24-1	CATSDFEREGRNEQFF	TGTGCCACCAGTGATTTCGAGCGGGAGGGCCGCAATGAGCAGTTCTTC
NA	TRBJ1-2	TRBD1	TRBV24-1	CATSDRDRNYGYTF	TGTGCCACCAGTGATAGGGACAGGAACTATGGCTACACCTTC
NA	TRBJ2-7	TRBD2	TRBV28	CASSLFHWRGGRSTYEQYF	TGTGCCAGCAGTTTATTCCATTGGCGGGGGGGCCGTTCGACCTACGAGCAGTACTTC
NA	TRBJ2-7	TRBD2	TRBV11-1	CASSLAGAGGAYEQYF	TGTGCCAGCAGCTTAGCGGGAGCGGGAGGTGCCTACGAGCAGTACTTC
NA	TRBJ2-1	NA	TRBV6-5	CASSPGHGGNEQFF	TGTGCCAGCAGTCCAGGCCACGGTGGAAATGAGCAGTTCTTC
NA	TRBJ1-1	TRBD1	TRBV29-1	CSASPGTGVIVFF	TGCAGCGCATCCCCTGGGACAGGGGTAATCGTTTTCTTT
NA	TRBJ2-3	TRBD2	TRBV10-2	CASSESGVAGADTQYF	TGCGCCAGCAGTGAGTCCGGGGTAGCGGGGGCAGATACGCAGTATTTT
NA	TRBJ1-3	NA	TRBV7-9	CASSPSVTGNTIYF	TGTGCCAGCAGCCCAAGCGTCACAGGAAACACCATATATTTT
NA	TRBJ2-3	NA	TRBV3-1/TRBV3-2	CASSQDGPDTQYF	TGTGCCAGCAGCCAAGATGGGCCAGATACGCAGTATTTT
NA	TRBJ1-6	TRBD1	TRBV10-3	CAISLGQGLNSPLHF	TGTGCCATCAGTCTAGGACAGGGGTTAAATTCACCCCTCCACTTT
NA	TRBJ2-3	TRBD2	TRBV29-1	CSVTWGSSGTSGADTQYF	TGCAGCGTGACCTGGGGGTCTAGCGGGACGTCAGGGGCAGATACGCAGTATTTT
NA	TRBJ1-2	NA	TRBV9	CASSETGLGGYTF	TGTGCCAGCAGCGAAACAGGGCTTGGTGGCTACACCTTC
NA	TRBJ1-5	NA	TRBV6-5	CASSYNLDSNQPQHF	TGTGCCAGCAGTTATAATCTAGATAGCAATCAGCCCCAGCATTTT
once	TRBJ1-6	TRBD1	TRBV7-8	CASSPEGTVSNSPLHF	TGTGCCAGCAGCCCAGAAGGGACAGTGTCTAATTCACCCCTCCACTTT
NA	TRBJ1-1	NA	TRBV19	CASSIIGAGLVTEAFF	TGTGCCAGTAGTATAATCGGCGCGGGCCTTGTCACTGAAGCTTTCTTT
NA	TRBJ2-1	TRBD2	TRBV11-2	CASSLGLAGGRSYNEQFF	TGTGCCAGCAGCTTAGGACTAGCGGGGGGGCGCTCCTACAATGAGCAGTTCTTC
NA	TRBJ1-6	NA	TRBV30	CAWSVPGFDSPLHF	TGTGCCTGGAGTGTACCGGGGTTTGATTCACCCCTCCACTTT
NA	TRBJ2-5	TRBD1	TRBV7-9	CASSSQQGSGETQYF	TGTGCCAGCAGCTCCCAACAGGGGTCGGGAGAGACCCAGTACTTC
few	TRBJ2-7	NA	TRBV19	CASSLPAGKREQYF	TGTGCCAGTAGTCTTCCCGCAGGGAAACGCGAGCAGTACTTC
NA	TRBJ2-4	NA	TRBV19	CASSISDSLAKNIQYF	TGTGCCAGTAGTATAAGCGACAGCTTAGCCAAAAACATTCAGTACTTC
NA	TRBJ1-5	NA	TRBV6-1	CASSAFKDRQSNQPQHF	TGTGCCAGCAGTGCCTTCAAGGACAGACAAAGCAATCAGCCCCAGCATTTT
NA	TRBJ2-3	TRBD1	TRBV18	CASSRRTGGEDTQYF	TGTGCCAGCTCACGAAGGACAGGGGGCGAAGATACGCAGTATTTT
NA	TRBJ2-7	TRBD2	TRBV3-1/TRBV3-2	CASSFGLADTAEQYF	TGTGCCAGCAGCTTCGGACTAGCCGACACCGCTGAGCAGTACTTC
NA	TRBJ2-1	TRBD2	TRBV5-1	CASSQNSGRVEEQFF	TGCGCCAGCAGCCAGAATAGCGGGAGAGTTGAGGAGCAGTTCTTC
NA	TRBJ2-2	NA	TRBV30	CAWRSTGTLNTGELFF	TGTGCCTGGAGGTCCACCGGGACATTGAACACCGGGGAGCTGTTTTTT
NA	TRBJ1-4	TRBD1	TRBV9	CASSGQGAGDEKLFF	TGTGCCAGCAGCGGACAGGGGGCGGGGGATGAAAAACTGTTTTTT
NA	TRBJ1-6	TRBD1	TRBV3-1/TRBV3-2	CASSEGQGINSPLHF	TGTGCCAGCAGCGAAGGACAGGGGATAAATTCACCCCTCCACTTT
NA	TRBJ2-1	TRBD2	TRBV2	CASSRGALAGVYNEQFF	TGTGCCAGCAGCCGGGGGGCACTAGCGGGAGTTTACAATGAGCAGTTCTTC
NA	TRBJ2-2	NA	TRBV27	CASSFPRGGRGTGELFF	TGTGCCAGCAGTTTTCCCCGGGGAGGCCGAGGCACCGGGGAGCTGTTTTTT
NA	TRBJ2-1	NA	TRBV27	CASSSGTPKFF	TGTGCCAGCAGTTCCGGGACTCCGAAGTTCTTC
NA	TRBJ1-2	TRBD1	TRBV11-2	CASRKTGDDYTF	TGTGCCAGCAGAAAGACAGGGGATGACTACACCTTC
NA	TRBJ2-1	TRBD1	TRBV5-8	CASNQGASSYNEQFF	TGTGCCAGCAATCAGGGGGCGTCGTCCTACAATGAGCAGTTCTTC
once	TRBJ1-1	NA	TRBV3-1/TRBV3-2	CASSQVGRAEAFF	TGTGCCAGCAGCCAAGTTGGGAGGGCCGAAGCTTTCTTT
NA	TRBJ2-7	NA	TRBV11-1	CASSPLPDRASYEQYF	TGTGCCAGCAGCCCCCTACCCGACAGAGCCTCCTACGAGCAGTACTTC
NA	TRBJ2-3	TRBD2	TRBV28	CASSLSGRATDTQYF	TGTGCCAGCAGTTTATCCGGGAGGGCCACAGATACGCAGTATTTT
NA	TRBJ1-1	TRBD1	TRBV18	CASSPQLDREAFF	TGTGCCAGCTCACCACAGTTGGACAGGGAAGCTTTCTTT
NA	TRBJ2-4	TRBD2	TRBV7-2	CASSVMSGSTNIQYF	TGTGCCAGCAGCGTGATGAGCGGGAGTACGAACATTCAGTACTTC
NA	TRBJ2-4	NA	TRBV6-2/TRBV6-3	CASSQPLLSGTKNIQYF	TGTGCCAGCAGTCAACCGCTCCTTTCGGGTACCAAAAACATTCAGTACTTC
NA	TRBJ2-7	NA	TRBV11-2	CASSLDLGAYEQYF	TGTGCCAGCAGCTTAGATCTAGGGGCCTACGAGCAGTACTTC